Listed below are T cell receptor beta chains from one sample, sequenced in a study of OX40 agonist ivuxolimab in advanced cancers. Assay: immunoSEQ multiplex PCR; the TCRdb copy retains only in-frame clones and omits some. The table records about 38,000 clones, around 82% of them present only once. This sample comprised CD4+ or CD8+ T cells sorted from blood, obtained in a trial of the OX40 agonist ivuxolimab. These receptors all stem from an adult with an advanced solid tumor such as melanoma, head and neck, liver or kidney cancer. The CDR3 runs from the conserved cysteine through the conserved F or W. D genes are given only for firm matches. The size field is filled for only some rows; it gives once, few, many or a size class.

V: TRBV6-4
D: NA
size: once
J: TRBJ2-7
DNA: TGTGCCAGCAGTGAGTCGACGCACGCCTACGAGCAGTACTTC
CDR3: CASSESTHAYEQYF

V: TRBV19
D: TRBD1
size: NA
J: TRBJ2-3
DNA: TGTGCCAGTAGTACCCGACAGGGGCCGCGCACAGATACGCAGTATTTT
CDR3: CASSTRQGPRTDTQYF

V: TRBV20-1
D: NA
size: NA
J: TRBJ2-7
DNA: TGCAGTGCGGGCCCTCGGCGCGAGCAGTACTTC
CDR3: CSAGPRREQYF

V: TRBV9
D: NA
size: NA
J: TRBJ2-7
DNA: TGTGCCAGCAGCTTTAGCGGTCGGGCCGAGCAGTACTTC
CDR3: CASSFSGRAEQYF

V: TRBV5-6
D: NA
size: NA
J: TRBJ1-3
DNA: TGTGCCAGCAGCGGGCGGTCAACCTCTGGAAACACCATATATTTT
CDR3: CASSGRSTSGNTIYF

V: TRBV5-6
D: NA
size: NA
J: TRBJ2-7
DNA: TGTGCCAGCAGCTTCGACAGGGGACTAACCTACGAGCAGTACTTC
CDR3: CASSFDRGLTYEQYF

V: TRBV7-9
D: NA
size: NA
J: TRBJ2-1
DNA: TGTGCCAGCAGCTTGGGACTCGACAATGAGCAGTTCTTC
CDR3: CASSLGLDNEQFF

V: TRBV2
D: TRBD1
size: NA
J: TRBJ2-1
DNA: TGTGCCAGCAGGGCCCCGGGGGACAGGGGGTACAATGAGCAGTTCTTC
CDR3: CASRAPGDRGYNEQFF

V: TRBV7-8
D: TRBD1
size: NA
J: TRBJ2-7
DNA: TGTGCTAGCACTTCCCGGGGACAGGGGATCGAGCAGTACTTC
CDR3: CASTSRGQGIEQYF

V: TRBV7-2
D: TRBD2
size: NA
J: TRBJ2-5
DNA: TGTGCCAGCAGCTTATCCCTTGCTAGCGGCCTACTAAACTTC
CDR3: CASSLSLASGLLNF